This entry describes one T cell receptor (beta chain). What it binds is not known. The data belong to a study of T cell repertoires in cytomegalovirus infection. Study overall: Carrying CMV and the relevant HLA type showed in public TCR beta signatures.

V was pared by 3 bases and J by 6 bases, with 7 bases of the junction left unmatched. The CDR3 has 15 amino acids. Germline loops: CDR1 SNHLY, CDR2 FYNNEI. TCRdb reprocessed the reads via MiXCR and lists one record per CDR3 protein. The table lists fewer than 350,000 distinct CDR3 sequences, 15% to 20% of them singletons. Study outcomes and limitations: Based on cumulative public TCR beta family frequency, carriers of CMV plus the relevant HLA were identified.

The clonotype comes from a human donor in good health (CMV status not recorded). Some clones in this sample may be carry-over from other donors' samples. Sequencing input: PBMCs. V and J are TRBV2 and TRBJ2-1; 8 nucleotides align to TRBD1. CDR3: CASSDLRTGSNEQFF. In DNA form, the CDR3 reads TGTGCCAGCAGTGACTTGAGGACAGGGTCCAATGAGCAGTTCTTC.